A selection of T cell receptor beta chains follows, all from one sample in a study of T cell changes during pregnancy in multiple sclerosis. Assay used: immunoSEQ multiplex PCR; TCRdb lists only in-frame clones, some missing. This table holds approximately 100,000 clones, about 90% found once. The material was peripheral blood, obtained before pregnancy. These receptors were obtained from a female donor with multiple sclerosis, enrolled in a pregnancy study. Both conserved end residues are part of each CDR3. The order of the fields is clone size, V gene, D gene, J gene, CDR3 DNA, CDR3 protein. D genes are given only for firm matches. Not all rows give a size; the values are once, few, many and, for expanded clones, a class.

>.|TRBV15|TRBD1|TRBJ2-7
TGTGCCACCAGCAGAGGAGGGGGCAGTTCCTACGAGCAGTACTTC
CATSRGGGSSYEQYF
>.|TRBV10-3|TRBD1|TRBJ1-1
TGTGCCATCAGTGGGACAGGGGCGAACACTGAAGCTTTCTTT
CAISGTGANTEAFF
>.|TRBV6-1|.|TRBJ2-1
TGTGCCAGCAGTGAAGCGCCAACAGCCAACAATGAGCAGTTCTTC
CASSEAPTANNEQFF
>.|TRBV7-2|TRBD2|TRBJ2-5
TGTGCCAGCAGCTTATGGGGCGGGAGTGAGACCCAGTACTTC
CASSLWGGSETQYF
>.|TRBV19|TRBD1|TRBJ1-5
TGTGCCAGTAGTAAGTTACAGGGGGCGAGTCAGCCCCAGCATTTT
CASSKLQGASQPQHF
>.|TRBV5-6|.|TRBJ2-5
TGTGCCAGCAGCGATGGGGGGACCCAAGAGACCCAGTACTTC
CASSDGGTQETQYF
>.|TRBV4-2|TRBD1|TRBJ2-1
TGTGCCAGCAGCCAAGCCGAGGGACAGGACTACAATGAGCAGTTCTTC
CASSQAEGQDYNEQFF
>.|TRBV19|.|TRBJ1-2
TGTGCCAGTAGTCCCCAGACACTCTATGGCTACACCTTC
CASSPQTLYGYTF
>.|TRBV9|TRBD1|TRBJ2-7
TGTGCCAGCAGCGTAGGACAGGGGTGGCGCGAGCAGTACTTC
CASSVGQGWREQYF
>.|TRBV4-2|TRBD2|TRBJ2-1
TGTGCCAGCAGCCCGGGACTAGCGGGAGCAGATGAGCAGTTCTTC
CASSPGLAGADEQFF
>.|TRBV4-1|.|TRBJ1-2
TGCGCCAGCAGCCAAGACGACTTGACCGGCTATGGCTACACCTTC
CASSQDDLTGYGYTF
>once|TRBV4-1|.|TRBJ1-3
TGCGCCAGCAGCCTAGTCTCGGGACAACTCTCTGGAAACACCATATATTTT
CASSLVSGQLSGNTIYF
>many|TRBV4-2|TRBD1|TRBJ1-3
TGTGCCAGCAGCCGAGGGGGCGCCGACGGAAACACCATATATTTT
CASSRGGADGNTIYF
>.|TRBV5-6|TRBD1|TRBJ2-3
TGTGCCAGCAGCTTCGCCGGACAGGGACGAACAGATACGCAGTATTTT
CASSFAGQGRTDTQYF
>once|TRBV27|.|TRBJ1-1
TGTGCCAGCCAGCTCCCAGGGAGGACTGAAGCTTTCTTT
CASQLPGRTEAFF
>.|TRBV27|TRBD1|TRBJ1-2
TGTGCCAGCAGTTTCCGTAGACAGGGGTGGGATGGCTACACCTTC
CASSFRRQGWDGYTF
>.|TRBV18|.|TRBJ1-4
TGTGCCAGCTCACGCGTCGCAGTAGCACATACGGCAACTAATGAAAAACTGTTTTTT
CASSRVAVAHTATNEKLFF
>.|TRBV7-9|TRBD2|TRBJ2-5
TGTGCCAGCAGCCCAGCGGGGGAAGAGACCCAGTACTTC
CASSPAGEETQYF
>.|TRBV9|TRBD2|TRBJ2-3
TGTGCCAGCAGCGTAGTTGCGGGAGGTACCACAGATACGCAGTATTTT
CASSVVAGGTTDTQYF
>few|TRBV5-1|TRBD1|TRBJ2-2
TGCGCCAGCAGCCCAATCTACAGGGGGCGGTGGACCGGGGAGCTGTTTTTT
CASSPIYRGRWTGELFF
>.|TRBV7-3|.|TRBJ2-7
TGTGCCAGCAGCTTACTATCGGGAGTCGGCGACGAGCAGTACTTC
CASSLLSGVGDEQYF
>.|TRBV9|TRBD1|TRBJ1-5
TGTGCCAGCAGCGTAGGACAGGGGCCGCCCCAGCATTTT
CASSVGQGPPQHF
>.|TRBV7-3|.|TRBJ1-1
TGTGCCAGCAGTTACGACAGTAACACTGAAGCTTTCTTT
CASSYDSNTEAFF
>.|TRBV6-5|TRBD1|TRBJ2-7
TGTGCCAGCAGTTACTCGACAGGGGGATCCTACGAGCAGTACTTC
CASSYSTGGSYEQYF
>.|TRBV19|TRBD2|TRBJ2-2
TGTGCCAGCACCGGACTAGCCCCAGGAACCGGGGAGCTGTTTTTT
CASTGLAPGTGELFF
>.|TRBV30|.|TRBJ2-7
TGTGCCTGGACGGGACACTCCTACGAGCAGTACTTC
CAWTGHSYEQYF